This T cell receptor (beta chain) was sequenced for a study of cytomegalovirus exposure and HLA in healthy donors. The V end was cut by 2 bases, the J end by 4 bases, with 14 bases between. This CDR3 is built from 15 residues. Per the germline V gene, CDR1 is WNHNN and CDR2 is SYGVQD (reference sequence). Primers included in the PCR were 60 Vbeta and 13 Jbeta primers. Data came from immunoSEQ multiplex PCR; TCRdb stores just in-frame clones and leaves some out. The table includes approximately 89,000 clones, 60% to 80% detected once. The chain combines TRBV10-1 with TRBJ2-5; a possible D gene is TRBD2 (6 bases). The sequence came from a female donor in good health and CMV-seronegative. Sequenced sample: PBMCs. The CDR3 DNA follows: TGCGCCAGCAGTGAGGCTAGCGCGACGGGAGAGACCCAGTACTTC. This sequence encodes CASSEASATGETQYF.